This T cell receptor beta chain was obtained from a study of neurological immune-mediated disorders. Notes on the study in general: CDR3 amino acid sequences found in expanded clones were never shared across subjects, suggesting private repertoires in all groups.

As concerns this clonotype: No antigen is known for it.

Each sorted-subset library came from 1 million CD4+ or CD8+ T cells. The V gene's germline CDR1 is SGHNT and CDR2 YYREEE (reference sequence). The length of the CDR3 is 15 residues. V was pared by 4 bases and J by 5 bases, with 16 bases between. 5'RACE employing 10-nucleotide random UMIs yielded the cDNA. The authors obtained over 200 million TCR-beta sequences from 15-18 subjects per sequencing run. TCRdb redid the calling of the 5' RACE reads with MiXCR, one entry per CDR3 protein. The table includes 30,000 to 35,000 distinct CDR3 sequences, approximately 22% detected once. The sample comprised CD4+ T cells from blood. This sequence originates from a man between 50 and 59 years old with HTLV-1-associated myelopathy (HAM/TSP). The rearrangement links TRBV5-4 to TRBJ2-4; D is perhaps TRBD2 (5 bases). CDR3 in DNA: TGTGCCAGCAGCCTGCGGGCTAGTTCGGAAAACATTCAGTACTTC. Amino acid sequence: CASSLRASSENIQYF.